This T cell receptor (beta chain) was profiled in a study of T cell responses to AZD1222 COVID-19 vaccine. This CDR3 has 15 residues. The junction had 11 bases not matched to a gene; V was cut back by 3 bases and J by 6 bases. CDR1 is SGHDT and CDR2 is YYEEEE in the germline V gene. Findings of the study overall: There were mostly white British donors and more females than males, and clonal diversity was possibly underestimated. Spike regions recognized by vaccine-associated CD4 TCRs spanned the protein, led by 160-218 and 743-854.

The method was immunoSEQ multiplex PCR; TCRdb's version includes in-frame clones alone and lacks a portion of them. The sample holds approximately 64,000 clones, 85% to 95% seen once. Concerning this clone itself: Its antigen remains unidentified.

The V gene is TRBV5-6, the J gene TRBJ2-7; 8 positions match TRBD1. The clonotype was recovered from an adult who received the MenACWY meningococcal vaccine as a control. Source: peripheral blood, taken 28 days after the second dose of the MenACWY control vaccine. CDR3 sequence: CASSSRWTGRREQYF. CDR3 nucleotide sequence: TGTGCCAGCAGCTCCAGGTGGACAGGGCGTCGCGAGCAGTACTTC.